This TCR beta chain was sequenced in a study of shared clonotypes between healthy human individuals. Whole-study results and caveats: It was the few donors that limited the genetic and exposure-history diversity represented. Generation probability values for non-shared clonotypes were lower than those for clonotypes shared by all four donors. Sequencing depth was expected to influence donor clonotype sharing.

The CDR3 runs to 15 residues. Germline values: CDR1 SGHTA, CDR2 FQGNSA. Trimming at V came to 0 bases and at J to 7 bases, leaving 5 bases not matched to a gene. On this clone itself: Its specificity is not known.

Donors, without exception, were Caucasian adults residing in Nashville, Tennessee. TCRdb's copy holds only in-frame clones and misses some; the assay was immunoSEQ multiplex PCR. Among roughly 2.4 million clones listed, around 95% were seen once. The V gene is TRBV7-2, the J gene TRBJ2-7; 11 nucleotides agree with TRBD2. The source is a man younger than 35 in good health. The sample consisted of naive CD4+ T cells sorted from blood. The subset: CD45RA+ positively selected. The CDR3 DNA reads TGTGCCAGCAGCTTAGCGGCACTAGCGGGAGAAGAGCAGTACTTC. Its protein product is CASSLAALAGEEQYF.